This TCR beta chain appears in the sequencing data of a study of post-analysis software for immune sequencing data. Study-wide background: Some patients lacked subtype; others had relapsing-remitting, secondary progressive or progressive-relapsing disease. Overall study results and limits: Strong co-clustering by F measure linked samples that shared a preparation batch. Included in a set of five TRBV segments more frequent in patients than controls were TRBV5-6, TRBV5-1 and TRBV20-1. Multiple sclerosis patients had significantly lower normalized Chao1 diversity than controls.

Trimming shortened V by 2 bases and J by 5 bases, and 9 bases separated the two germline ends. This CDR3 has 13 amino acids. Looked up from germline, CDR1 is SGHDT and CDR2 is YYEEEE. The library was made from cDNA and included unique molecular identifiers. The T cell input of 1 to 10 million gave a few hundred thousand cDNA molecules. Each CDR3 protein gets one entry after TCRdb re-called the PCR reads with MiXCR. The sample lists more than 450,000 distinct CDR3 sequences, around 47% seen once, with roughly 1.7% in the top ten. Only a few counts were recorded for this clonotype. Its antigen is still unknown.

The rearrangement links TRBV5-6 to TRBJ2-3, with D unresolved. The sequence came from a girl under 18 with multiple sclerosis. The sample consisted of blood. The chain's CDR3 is CASSFGSQDTQYF. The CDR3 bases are TGTGCCAGCAGCTTCGGGTCCCAAGATACGCAGTATTTT. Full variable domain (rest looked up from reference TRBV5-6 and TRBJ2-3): DAGVTQSPTHLIKTRGQQVTLRCSPKSGHDTVSWYQQALGQGPQFIFQYYEEEERQRGNFPDRFSGHQFPNYSSELNVNALLLGDSALYLCASSFGSQDTQYFGPGTRLTVL.